This T cell receptor beta chain emerged from a study of OX40 agonist ivuxolimab in advanced cancers. Background on the study: Age averaged around 54 years (range roughly 23 to 79), and more than 80% were male.

Here immunoSEQ multiplex PCR was the method, and the copy in TCRdb shows in-frame clones only, minus some. Of about 64,000 clones in the sample, 85% are singletons; the top ten hold less than 3.5%. The sample in question was CD4+ or CD8+ T cells sorted from blood, obtained in a trial of the OX40 agonist ivuxolimab. The TCR originated in an adult with an advanced solid tumor such as melanoma, head and neck, liver or kidney cancer.

CDR3 DNA: TGTGCCAGCAAGTCTTCCTACGAGCAGTACTTC. Its protein product is CASKSSYEQYF. The V call is TRBV2, the J call TRBJ2-7; no definite D call. CDR1 is SNHLY, CDR2 FYNNEI, per germline. The CDR3 has 11 residues. The V gene lost 7 bases and the J gene lost 1 base, with 5 bases spanning the gap.